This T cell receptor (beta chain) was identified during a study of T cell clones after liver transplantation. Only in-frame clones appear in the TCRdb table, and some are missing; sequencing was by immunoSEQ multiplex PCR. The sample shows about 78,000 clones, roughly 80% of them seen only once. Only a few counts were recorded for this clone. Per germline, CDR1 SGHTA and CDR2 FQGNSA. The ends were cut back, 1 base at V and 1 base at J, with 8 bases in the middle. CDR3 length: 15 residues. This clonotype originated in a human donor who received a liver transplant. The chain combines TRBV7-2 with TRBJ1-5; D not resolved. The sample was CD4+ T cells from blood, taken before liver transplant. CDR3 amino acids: CASSLGQWSNQPQHF. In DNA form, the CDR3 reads TGTGCCAGCAGCTTAGGTCAGTGGAGCAATCAGCCCCAGCATTTT.